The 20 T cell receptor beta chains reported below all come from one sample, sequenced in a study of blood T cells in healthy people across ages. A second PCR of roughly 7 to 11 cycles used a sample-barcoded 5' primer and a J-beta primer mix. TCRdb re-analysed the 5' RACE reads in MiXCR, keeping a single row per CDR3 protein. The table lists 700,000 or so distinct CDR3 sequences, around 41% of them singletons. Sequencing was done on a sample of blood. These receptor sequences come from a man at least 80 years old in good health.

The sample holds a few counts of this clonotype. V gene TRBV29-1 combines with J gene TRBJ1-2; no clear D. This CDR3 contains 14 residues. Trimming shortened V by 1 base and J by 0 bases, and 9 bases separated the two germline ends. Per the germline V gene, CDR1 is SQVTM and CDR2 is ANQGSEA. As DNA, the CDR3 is TGCAGCGTTGAAGTCCCGCCCTCTAACTATGGCTACACCTTC. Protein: CSVEVPPSNYGYTF.

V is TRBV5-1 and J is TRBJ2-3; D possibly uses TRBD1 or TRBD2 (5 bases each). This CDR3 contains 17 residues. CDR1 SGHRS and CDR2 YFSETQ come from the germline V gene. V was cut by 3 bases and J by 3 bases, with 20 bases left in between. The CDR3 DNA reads TGCGCCAGCAGCTACCAGGTGGCGGGTACAGGTACAGATACGCAGTATTTT. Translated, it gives CASSYQVAGTGTDTQYF. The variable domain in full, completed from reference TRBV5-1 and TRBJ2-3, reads KAGVTQTPRYLIKTRGQQVTLSCSPISGHRSVSWYQQTPGQGLQFLFEYFSETQRNKGNFPGRFSGRQFSNSRSEMNVSTLELGDSALYLCASSYQVAGTGTDTQYFGPGTRLTVL.

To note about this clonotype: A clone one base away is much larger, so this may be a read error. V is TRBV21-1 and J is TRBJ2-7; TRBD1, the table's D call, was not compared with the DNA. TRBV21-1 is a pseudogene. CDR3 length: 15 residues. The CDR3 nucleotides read TGTGCCAGCAGCAACCCGGCAGGGGGATATACTGAGCAGTACTTC. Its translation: CASSNPAGGYTEQYF.

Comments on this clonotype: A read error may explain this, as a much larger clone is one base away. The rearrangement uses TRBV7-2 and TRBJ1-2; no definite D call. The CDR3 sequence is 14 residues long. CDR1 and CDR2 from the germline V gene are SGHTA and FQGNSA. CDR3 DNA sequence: TGTGCCAGCAGCTTAGCAGAGGCTAACTATGGCTGCACCTTC. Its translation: CASSLAEANYGCTF.

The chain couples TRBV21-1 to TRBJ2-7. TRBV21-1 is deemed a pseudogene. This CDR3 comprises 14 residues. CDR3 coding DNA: TGTGCCAGCAGCAAAGTATATGGGGTTCGGGCGCAGTACTTC. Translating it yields CASSKVYGVRAQYF.

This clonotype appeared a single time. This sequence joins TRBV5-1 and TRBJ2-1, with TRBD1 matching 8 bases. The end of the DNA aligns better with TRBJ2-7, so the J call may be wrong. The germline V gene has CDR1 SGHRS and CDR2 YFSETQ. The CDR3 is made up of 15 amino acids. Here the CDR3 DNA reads TGCGCCAGCAGCTCGCGGACAGGGCCCTACAATGAGCAGTACTTC. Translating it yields CASSSRTGPYNEQYF.

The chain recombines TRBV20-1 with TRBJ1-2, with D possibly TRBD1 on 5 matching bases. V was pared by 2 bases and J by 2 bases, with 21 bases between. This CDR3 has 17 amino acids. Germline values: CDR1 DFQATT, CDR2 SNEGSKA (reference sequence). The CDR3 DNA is TGCAGTGCTAGATGGACCCTTACCGGGACGCTGAACTATGGCTACACCTTC. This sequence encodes CSARWTLTGTLNYGYTF.

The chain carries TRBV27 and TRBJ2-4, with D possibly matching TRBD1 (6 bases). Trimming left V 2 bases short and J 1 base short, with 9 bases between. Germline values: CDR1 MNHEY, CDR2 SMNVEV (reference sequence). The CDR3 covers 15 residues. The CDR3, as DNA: TGTGCCAGCAGTTTAGGGGGCGCTGCCAAAAACATTCAGTACTTC. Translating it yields CASSLGGAAKNIQYF.

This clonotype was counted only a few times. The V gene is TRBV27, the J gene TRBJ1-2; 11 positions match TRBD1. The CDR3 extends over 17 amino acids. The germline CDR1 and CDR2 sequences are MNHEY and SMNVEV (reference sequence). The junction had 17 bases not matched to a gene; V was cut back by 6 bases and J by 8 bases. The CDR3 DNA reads TGTGCCAGCAGAGATCTCCCCGTAGGACAGGGGGCTGGAGGCTACACCTTC. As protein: CASRDLPVGQGAGGYTF.

The CDR3 bases are TGCAGTGCTCGACAAAGCAGATTAGTGTCCTACGAGCAGTACTTC. Protein product: CSARQSRLVSYEQYF. This chain uses TRBV20-1 with TRBJ2-7, with no clear D. Trimming stripped 5 bases from V and 1 base from J, with 18 bases between. The CDR3 contains 15 residues. Germline V CDR1 and CDR2: DFQATT, SNEGSKA (reference sequence).

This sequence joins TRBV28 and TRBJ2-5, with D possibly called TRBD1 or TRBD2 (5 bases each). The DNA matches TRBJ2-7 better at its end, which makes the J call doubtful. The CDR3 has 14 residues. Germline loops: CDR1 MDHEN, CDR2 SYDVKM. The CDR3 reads CASRRDPITREQYF. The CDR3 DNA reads TGTGCCAGCAGGAGGGACCCGATTACTCGCGAGCAGTACTTC.

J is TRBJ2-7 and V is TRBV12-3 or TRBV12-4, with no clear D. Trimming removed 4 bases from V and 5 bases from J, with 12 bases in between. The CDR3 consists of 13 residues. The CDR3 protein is CASSSWAADEQYF. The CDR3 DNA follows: TGTGCCAGCAGTTCGTGGGCAGCCGACGAGCAGTACTTC.

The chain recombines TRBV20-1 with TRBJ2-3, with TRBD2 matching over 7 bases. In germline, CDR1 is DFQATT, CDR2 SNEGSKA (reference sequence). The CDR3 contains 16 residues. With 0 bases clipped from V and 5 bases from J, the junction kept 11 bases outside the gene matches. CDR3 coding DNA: TGCAGTGCTAGAGATTCTTGGGGGAGGGCTATAGATACGCAGTATTTT. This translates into CSARDSWGRAIDTQYF.

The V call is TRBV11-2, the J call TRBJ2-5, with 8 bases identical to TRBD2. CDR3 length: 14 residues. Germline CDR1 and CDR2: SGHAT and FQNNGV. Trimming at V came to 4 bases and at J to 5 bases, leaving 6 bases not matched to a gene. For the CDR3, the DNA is TGTGCCAGCAGCTCCCCGGGGGGGAGGGAGACCCAGTACTTC. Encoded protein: CASSSPGGRETQYF.

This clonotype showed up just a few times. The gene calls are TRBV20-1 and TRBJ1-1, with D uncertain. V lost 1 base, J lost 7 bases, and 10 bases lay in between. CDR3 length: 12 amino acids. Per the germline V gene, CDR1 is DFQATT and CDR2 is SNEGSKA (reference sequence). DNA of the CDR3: TGCAGTGCTAGAGCTAACCGTCTTGAAGCTTTCTTT. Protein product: CSARANRLEAFF.

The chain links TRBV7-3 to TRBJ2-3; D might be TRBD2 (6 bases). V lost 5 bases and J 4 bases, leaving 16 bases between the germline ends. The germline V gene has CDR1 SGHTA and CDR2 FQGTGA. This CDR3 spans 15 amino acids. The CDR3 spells CASSPLGGAADTQYF. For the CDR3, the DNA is TGTGCCAGCAGCCCACTTGGAGGGGCCGCAGATACGCAGTATTTT.

CDR3: CAWSSVQGQRGYF. DNA for the CDR3: TGTGCCTGGAGTTCGGTACAGGGCCAACGGGGGTACTTC. The chain recombines TRBV30 with TRBJ2-4; a possible D gene is TRBD1 (6 bases). Germline V gene sequence: CDR1 GTSNPN, CDR2 SVGIG (reference sequence). The CDR3 covers 13 residues. Trimming took off 2 bases at V and 15 bases at J, with 20 bases between the two ends. Full variable domain (missing parts from reference TRBV30 and TRBJ2-4): SQTIHQWPATLVQPVGSPLSLECTVEGTSNPNLYWYRQAAGRGLQLLFYSVGIGQISSEVPQNLSASRPQDRQFILSSKKLLLSDSGFYLCAWSSVQGQRGYFGAGTRLSVL.

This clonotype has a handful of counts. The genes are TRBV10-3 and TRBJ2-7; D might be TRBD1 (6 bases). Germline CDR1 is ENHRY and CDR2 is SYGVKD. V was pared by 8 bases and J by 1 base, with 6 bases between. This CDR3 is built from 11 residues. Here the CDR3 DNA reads TGTGCCATCGGGACATCCTACGAGCAGTACTTC. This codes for CAIGTSYEQYF.

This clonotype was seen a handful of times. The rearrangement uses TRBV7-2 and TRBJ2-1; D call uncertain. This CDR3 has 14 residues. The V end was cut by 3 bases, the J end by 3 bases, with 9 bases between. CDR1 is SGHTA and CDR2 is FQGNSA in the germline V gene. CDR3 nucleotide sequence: TGTGCCAGCAGCTTTGGGCGCAGCTACAATGAGCAGTTCTTC. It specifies CASSFGRSYNEQFF.

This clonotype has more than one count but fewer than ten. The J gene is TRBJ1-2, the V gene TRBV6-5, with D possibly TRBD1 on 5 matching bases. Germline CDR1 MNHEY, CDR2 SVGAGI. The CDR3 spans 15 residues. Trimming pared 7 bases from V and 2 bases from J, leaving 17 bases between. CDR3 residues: CASTRAQGSNYGYTF. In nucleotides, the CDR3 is TGTGCCAGCACCCGGGCCCAGGGTTCCAACTATGGCTACACCTTC.